The TCR beta chain under discussion was sequenced for a study of blood T cells in healthy people across ages. Broader study findings: Total diversity from one million sequenced T cells was likely underestimated. Strongly correlated with naive T cell percentage was TCR beta diversity.

This CDR3 has 14 amino acids. Between the trimmed V and J ends, which lost 6 bases and 4 bases, there was a span of 15 bases. CDR1 is KGHSH, CDR2 LQKENI, per germline. This clonotype came up a few times. Its antigen is still unknown. Primers used in a second PCR of about 7 to 12 cycles were a sample-barcoded 5' primer and a J-beta primer mix. One entry per CDR3 protein results from TCRdb running MiXCR on the 5' RACE reads. The table has roughly 700,000 distinct CDR3 sequences, about half seen once. Researchers collected approximately 9.5 milliliters of peripheral blood from every single donor. No fewer than 6 micrograms of total RNA were isolated from every sample.

The V call is TRBV18, the J call TRBJ2-5; tentative D call: TRBD1 (6 bases). The source of this sequence is a woman in her sixties or seventies in good health. Sequenced sample: blood. CDR3 residues: CASSLGQPVETQYF. DNA of the CDR3: TGTGCCAGCTCCCTAGGACAGCCCGTAGAGACCCAGTACTTC.